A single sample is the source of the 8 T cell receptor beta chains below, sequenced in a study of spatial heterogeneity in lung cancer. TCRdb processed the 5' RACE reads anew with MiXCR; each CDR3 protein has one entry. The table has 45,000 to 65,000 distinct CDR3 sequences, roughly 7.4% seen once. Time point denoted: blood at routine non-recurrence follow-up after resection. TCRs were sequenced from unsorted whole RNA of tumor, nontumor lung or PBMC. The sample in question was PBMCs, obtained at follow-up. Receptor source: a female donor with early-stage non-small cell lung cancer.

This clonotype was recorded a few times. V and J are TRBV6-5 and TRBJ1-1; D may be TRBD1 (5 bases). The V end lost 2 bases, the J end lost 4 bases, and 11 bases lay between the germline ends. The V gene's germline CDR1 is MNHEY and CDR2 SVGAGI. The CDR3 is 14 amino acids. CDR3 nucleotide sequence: TGTGCCAGCAGTTACCGGAGTCAGGGCACTGAAGCTTTCTTT. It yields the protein CASSYRSQGTEAFF.

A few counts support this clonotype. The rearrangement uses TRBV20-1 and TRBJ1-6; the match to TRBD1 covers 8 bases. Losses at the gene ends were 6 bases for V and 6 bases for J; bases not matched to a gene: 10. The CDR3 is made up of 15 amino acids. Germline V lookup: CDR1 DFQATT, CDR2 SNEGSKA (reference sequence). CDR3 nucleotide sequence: TGCAGTGCCAAGGTGGGAGGGACAGGTAATTCACCCCTCCACTTT. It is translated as CSAKVGGTGNSPLHF.

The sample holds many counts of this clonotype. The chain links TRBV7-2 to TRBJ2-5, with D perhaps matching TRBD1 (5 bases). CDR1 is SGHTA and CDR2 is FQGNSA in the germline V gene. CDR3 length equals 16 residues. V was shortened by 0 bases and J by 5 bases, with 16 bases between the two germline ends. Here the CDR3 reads CASSLAMGRSRETQYF. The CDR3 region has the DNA TGTGCCAGCAGCTTAGCGATGGGGCGGTCTCGGGAGACCCAGTACTTC.

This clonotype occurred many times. CDR3 sequence: CATSDSDGSSYNEQFF. In DNA, the CDR3 is TGTGCCACCAGTGATTCGGACGGCAGCTCCTACAATGAGCAGTTCTTC. The chain uses TRBV24-1 and TRBJ2-1; D is undetermined. The CDR3 has 16 amino acids. The V gene's germline CDR1 is KGHDR and CDR2 SFDVKD. V was cut by 2 bases and J by 0 bases, with 10 bases left in between.

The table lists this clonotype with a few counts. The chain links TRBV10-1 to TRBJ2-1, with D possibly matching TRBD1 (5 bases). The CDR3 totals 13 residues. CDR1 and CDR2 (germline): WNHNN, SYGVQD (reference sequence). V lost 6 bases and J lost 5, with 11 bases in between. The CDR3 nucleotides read TGCGCCAGCAGGGCGGACACCCACAATGAGCAGTTCTTC. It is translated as CASRADTHNEQFF.

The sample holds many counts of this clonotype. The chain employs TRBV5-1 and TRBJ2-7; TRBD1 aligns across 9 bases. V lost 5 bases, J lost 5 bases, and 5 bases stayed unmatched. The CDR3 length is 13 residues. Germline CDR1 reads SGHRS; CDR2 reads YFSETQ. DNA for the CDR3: TGCGCCAGCAGATATGGACAGGGGAACGAGCAGTACTTC. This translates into CASRYGQGNEQYF.

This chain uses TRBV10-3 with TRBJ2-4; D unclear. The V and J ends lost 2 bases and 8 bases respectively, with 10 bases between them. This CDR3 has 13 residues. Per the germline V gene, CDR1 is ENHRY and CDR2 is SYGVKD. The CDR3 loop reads CAISEQTLDIQYF. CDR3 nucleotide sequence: TGTGCCATCAGTGAGCAAACTCTTGACATTCAGTACTTC.

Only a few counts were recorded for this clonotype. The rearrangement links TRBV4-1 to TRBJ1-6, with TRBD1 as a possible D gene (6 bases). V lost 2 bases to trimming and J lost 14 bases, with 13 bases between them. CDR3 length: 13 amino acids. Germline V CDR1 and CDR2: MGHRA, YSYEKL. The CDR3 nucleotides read TGCGCCAGCAGCCAACCTGACAGGAGGTCCCTCCACTTT. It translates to CASSQPDRRSLHF.